The 27 T cell receptor beta chains reported below all come from one sample, sequenced in a study of T cells in Graves' hyperthyroidism and ophthalmopathy. From RNA transcripts, TCR beta CDR3 regions were amplified. The primer set for the first-round RT-PCR of the TCR CDR3 was HTBI. TCRdb used MiXCR to reprocess the multiplex PCR reads, holding one entry per CDR3 protein. This sample has approximately 330,000 distinct CDR3 sequences, with around 20% found just once. The sequencing sample was made of blood. The receptors were gathered from a woman in her forties or fifties with Graves' hyperthyroidism.

This clonotype was recorded many times. The gene calls are TRBV7-9 and TRBJ2-5, with TRBD1 matching 7 bases. Trimming removed 4 bases from V and 3 bases from J; junction bases left unmatched: 2. The CDR3 is 13 residues long. Germline V gives CDR1 SEHNR, CDR2 FQNEAQ (reference sequence). The CDR3 protein is CASSSDREETQYF. DNA of the CDR3: TGTGCCAGCAGCTCCGACAGGGAAGAGACCCAGTACTTC.

The chain is built from TRBV3-1 and TRBJ2-5; TRBD2 aligns across 13 bases. The J segment lost 5 bases and the V segment lost 4 bases, leaving 7 bases of the junction unmatched. The CDR3 covers 16 residues. Germline CDR1 reads LGHDT; CDR2 reads YNNKEL (reference sequence). The CDR3 sequence is CASSPRTSGGPETQYF. For the CDR3, the DNA is TGTGCCAGCAGCCCCCGGACTAGCGGGGGACCGGAGACCCAGTACTTC.

DNA for the CDR3: TGCAGCGTTGAGCCCGGGACAGGGTTTTTGGAAGAGACCCAGTACTTC. This translates into CSVEPGTGFLEETQYF. J is TRBJ2-5 and V is TRBV29-1; TRBD1 agrees at 9 bases. Germline loops: CDR1 SQVTM, CDR2 ANQGSEA. The V and J ends lost 3 bases and 3 bases, in that order; junction bases with no gene match: 11. This CDR3 region has 16 residues.

V is TRBV7-2 and J is TRBJ2-3; the D is unclear. Between the trimmed V and J ends, which lost 5 bases and 4 bases, there was a span of 13 bases. CDR3 length: 14 residues. The germline V gene encodes CDR1 SGHTA and CDR2 FQGNSA. In DNA, the CDR3 is TGTGCCAGCAGCAATAGGGTGGTCGCAGATACGCAGTATTTT. It is translated as CASSNRVVADTQYF.

As regards this clonotype: This may arise from a read error, as a much more abundant clone is one base away. The CDR3 sequence is CASSRATIYEQYF. CDR3 bases: TGCGCCAGCAGCCGAGCGACAATATACGAGCAGTACTTC. V gene TRBV4-1 combines with J gene TRBJ2-7; no firm D call. CDR3 length: 13 amino acids. CDR1 is MGHRA, CDR2 YSYEKL, per germline. V was clipped by 4 bases and J by 4 bases, with 11 bases between them.

The rearrangement links TRBV3-1 to TRBJ2-7, with 13 bases matching TRBD2. The ends lost 4 bases at V and 0 bases at J; junction bases unmatched: 6. CDR3 length: 17 amino acids. CDR1 is LGHDT, CDR2 YNNKEL, per germline (reference sequence). The CDR3 here is CASSLRTSGGVSYEQYF. In DNA, the CDR3 is TGTGCCAGCAGCCTCAGGACTAGCGGGGGTGTCTCCTACGAGCAGTACTTC.

This clonotype appeared many times. The CDR3 region has the DNA TGTGCCATCAGTACGACAGGGGGCGACTATGGCTACACCTTC. It is translated as CAISTTGGDYGYTF. The V and J genes are TRBV10-3 and TRBJ1-2; 10 positions match TRBD1. Trimming removed 5 bases from V and 3 bases from J; junction bases left unmatched: 3. From germline, CDR1 is ENHRY and CDR2 SYGVKD. CDR3 length: 14 residues.

This chain uses TRBV7-9 with TRBJ1-1; TRBD1 is a possible D gene (6 bases). The CDR3 length is 14 residues. Between the trimmed V and J ends, which lost 5 bases and 3 bases, there was a span of 13 bases. Germline values: CDR1 SEHNR, CDR2 FQNEAQ (reference sequence). DNA for the CDR3: TGTGCCAGCAGCGTAGGGTCAGGGGACACTGAAGCTTTCTTT. It yields the protein CASSVGSGDTEAFF.

V and J are TRBV20-1 and TRBJ2-7; possible D gene TRBD1, 6 bases. There are 14 residues in the CDR3. Trimming took off 3 bases at V and 2 bases at J, with 14 bases between the two ends. Germline assignment: CDR1 DFQATT and CDR2 SNEGSKA (reference sequence). The CDR3 sequence is CSASSGTYPYEQYF. The CDR3, as DNA: TGCAGTGCTAGCAGTGGGACATACCCCTACGAGCAGTACTTC.

This clonotype was detected only a few times. The chain carries TRBV19 and TRBJ2-1, with 10 bases identical to TRBD2. CDR1 is LNHDA and CDR2 is SQIVND in the germline V gene (reference sequence). The CDR3 has 15 residues. The junction had 11 bases not matched to a gene; V was cut back by 8 bases and J by 7 bases. This CDR3 reads CASSNLAGDRNEQFF. Written as DNA, the CDR3 is TGTGCCAGTTCAAATCTAGCGGGAGATAGGAATGAGCAGTTCTTC.

In this sample, this clonotype turned up many times. The chain links TRBV11-3 to TRBJ2-1, with D possibly being TRBD1 (5 bases). CDR3 length: 14 residues. Germline V gives CDR1 SGHNT, CDR2 YENEEA. Trimming removed 0 bases at V and 3 bases at J, with 6 bases between. The CDR3 bases are TGTGCCAGCAGCTTAGATGACAGCTACAATGAGCAGTTCTTC. Translating it yields CASSLDDSYNEQFF.

This clonotype was detected ten times or more. The chain employs TRBV30 and TRBJ1-2; no definite D call. The length of the CDR3 is 14 residues. Germline V gene data show CDR1 as GTSNPN and CDR2 as SVGIG (reference sequence). V lost 3 bases, J lost 4 bases, and 15 bases lay in between. The CDR3 sequence is CAWSKQRLSYGYTF. The CDR3 coding sequence is TGTGCCTGGAGCAAACAGCGATTGAGCTATGGCTACACCTTC. The complete variable domain, with remaining parts taken from reference TRBV30 and TRBJ1-2, reads SQTIHQWPATLVQPVGSPLSLECTVEGTSNPNLYWYRQAAGRGLQLLFYSVGIGQISSEVPQNLSASRPQDRQFILSSKKLLLSDSGFYLCAWSKQRLSYGYTFGSGTRLTVV.

The sample holds many counts of this clonotype. The chain uses TRBV27 and TRBJ1-6; 7 bases agree with TRBD1. This CDR3 region has 16 residues. Germline lookup yields CDR1 MNHEY and CDR2 SMNVEV (reference sequence). Germline trimming cut 3 bases from V and 8 bases from J; bases unmatched to any gene: 10. The CDR3 region has the DNA TGTGCCAGCAGTTTTCGTGGACAGGAAAAATATTCACCCCTCCACTTT. Its translation is CASSFRGQEKYSPLHF.

The sample holds one count of this clonotype. This sequence joins TRBV5-4 and TRBJ2-3, with D possibly TRBD2 on 6 matching bases. The germline gives CDR1 SGHNT, CDR2 YYREEE (reference sequence). CDR3 length: 12 amino acids. V lost 5 bases, J lost 7 bases, and 11 bases lay in between. CDR3 loop: CASRRDLNTQYF. In DNA form, the CDR3 reads TGTGCCAGCAGAAGGGACTTAAATACGCAGTATTTT.

This clonotype was observed a few times. V gene TRBV10-3 combines with J gene TRBJ2-1; 7 bases align to TRBD2. CDR3 length equals 13 residues. CDR1 and CDR2 from the germline V gene are ENHRY and SYGVKD. V lost 4 bases to trimming and J lost 6 bases; unmatched junction nucleotides: 3. CDR3 region: CAISVGGANEQFF. The CDR3 nucleotides read TGTGCCATCAGTGTGGGAGGGGCCAATGAGCAGTTCTTC.

This clonotype was observed at least ten times. This rearrangement joins TRBV27 to TRBJ1-5, with D possibly TRBD1 on 5 matching bases. Germline CDR1 and CDR2: MNHEY and SMNVEV (reference sequence). The CDR3 extends over 17 amino acids. The ends were cut back, 4 bases at V and 1 base at J, with 17 bases in the middle. CDR3 region: CASSSAGRVVSNQPQHF. DNA of the CDR3: TGTGCCAGCAGTTCCGCGGGCAGGGTGGTAAGCAATCAGCCCCAGCATTTT.

Regarding this clonotype: A much larger clone differs from this one at a single base, so this may be a read error. The chain has TRBV7-2 and TRBJ2-1; perhaps D is TRBD1 or TRBD2 (7 bases each). Trimming removed 4 bases at V and 9 bases at J, with 16 bases between. The germline V gene has CDR1 SGHTA and CDR2 FQGNSA. The CDR3 has 14 amino acids. DNA for the CDR3: TGTGCCAGCAGCTCTACTGTCAGGGGGGGTGAGCAGTTCTTC. It translates to CASSSTVRGGEQFF.

This clonotype was recorded many times. The J gene is TRBJ2-6, the V gene TRBV3-1; D not resolved. The germline gives CDR1 LGHDT, CDR2 YNNKEL (reference sequence). The V gene lost 4 bases and the J gene lost 4 bases, with 11 bases spanning the gap. The CDR3 sequence is 15 residues long. The CDR3 spells CASSLTVTGANVLTF. For the CDR3, the DNA is TGTGCCAGCAGCCTAACAGTGACCGGGGCCAACGTCCTGACTTTC.

The table lists this clonotype with a few counts. The genes are TRBV19 and TRBJ1-2; possibly TRBD1 for D (5 bases). The germline CDR1 and CDR2 sequences are LNHDA and SQIVND (reference sequence). This CDR3 is 15 amino acids long. Trimming removed 5 bases from V and 0 bases from J, with 13 bases in between. The CDR3 nucleotides are TGTGCCAGTAGTCCCGGGCGGGGGACTAACTATGGCTACACCTTC. It specifies CASSPGRGTNYGYTF.

This clonotype showed up many times. The chain uses TRBV29-1 and TRBJ1-1; the D gene is possibly TRBD1 (6 bases). V lost 1 base, J lost 11 bases, and 14 bases lay in between. The CDR3 loop spans 12 amino acids. Germline CDR1 reads SQVTM; CDR2 reads ANQGSEA. The CDR3 loop reads CSVEGRGVEAFF. The CDR3 nucleotides read TGCAGCGTTGAAGGAAGGGGGGTTGAGGCTTTCTTT. Complete variable domain (other parts from reference TRBV29-1 and TRBJ1-1): SAVISQKPSRDICQRGTSLTIQCQVDSQVTMMFWYRQQPGQSLTLIATANQGSEATYESGFVIDKFPISRPNLTFSTLTVSNMSPEDSSIYLCSVEGRGVEAFFGQGTRLTVV.

This clonotype came up many times. The chain links TRBV27 to TRBJ2-7; 12 nucleotides line up with TRBD1. This CDR3 spans 15 amino acids. Germline CDR1 is MNHEY and CDR2 is SMNVEV (reference sequence). Losses at the gene ends were 2 bases for V and 6 bases for J; bases not matched to a gene: 5. The CDR3 nucleotides read TGTGCCAGCAGTTTACCCGGGACAGGGGGCGCCGAGCAGTACTTC. As protein: CASSLPGTGGAEQYF.

This clonotype was counted only a few times. The V and J genes are TRBV5-8 and TRBJ2-7, with D perhaps matching TRBD1 or TRBD2 (5 bases each). Looked up from germline, CDR1 is SGHTS and CDR2 is YDEGEE. V shed 0 bases and J shed 2 bases, with 9 bases lying between them. The CDR3 runs to 14 residues. Here the CDR3 DNA reads TGTGCCAGCAGCTTGGAGAGGGGCCCCTACGAGCAGTACTTC. This translates into CASSLERGPYEQYF.

The V call is TRBV2, the J call TRBJ2-1, with no clear D. This CDR3 region has 13 residues. Trimming stripped 6 bases from V and 6 bases from J, with 12 bases between. Germline assignment: CDR1 SNHLY and CDR2 FYNNEI. The CDR3 nucleotides read TGTGCCAGCAGCTTAGGTGTAACCAATGAGCAGTTCTTC. It encodes CASSLGVTNEQFF.

The chain is built from TRBV7-9 and TRBJ2-3, with no clear D. Germline V CDR1 and CDR2: SEHNR, FQNEAQ (reference sequence). Trimming cost V 5 bases and J 6 bases, with 12 bases left between them. This CDR3 spans 13 amino acids. The CDR3 DNA is TGTGCCAGCAGCGGACGGATGGCGGATACGCAGTATTTT. This translates into CASSGRMADTQYF.

This clonotype was seen ten or more times. The chain is built from TRBV6-1 and TRBJ2-7, with D perhaps matching TRBD1 (5 bases). This CDR3 region has 13 residues. V was clipped by 6 bases and J by 3 bases, with 12 bases between them. Germline V gives CDR1 MNHNS, CDR2 SASEGT. The CDR3 nucleotides are TGTGCCAGCAGGGGCACAGGTTACTACGAGCAGTACTTC. It encodes CASRGTGYYEQYF.

This clonotype has more than one count but fewer than ten. V is TRBV25-1 and J is TRBJ2-6; no definite D call. CDR1 and CDR2 from the germline V gene are MGHDK and SYGVNS. The CDR3 sequence is 13 residues long. Trimming shortened V by 6 bases and J by 2 bases, and 5 bases separated the two germline ends. CDR3 residues: CASSPPGANVLTF. In DNA, the CDR3 is TGTGCCAGCAGCCCGCCTGGGGCCAACGTCCTGACTTTC.

The chain carries TRBV30 and TRBJ1-4; D is possibly TRBD1 (5 bases). Germline V gene lookup returns CDR1 GTSNPN and CDR2 SVGIG (reference sequence). The V end was cut by 4 bases, the J end by 2 bases, with 8 bases between. There are 13 residues in the CDR3. The CDR3 DNA follows: TGTGCCTGGAATGGGGCTACTAATGAAAAACTGTTTTTT. This gives the protein CAWNGATNEKLFF.